This T cell receptor (beta chain) emerged from a study of blood T cell dynamics during melanoma immunotherapy. At the level of the study: First-line therapy was either pembrolizumab or nivolumab with ipilimumab for metastatic melanoma.

The junction had 6 bases not matched to a gene; V was cut back by 6 bases and J by 2 bases. Germline V CDR1 and CDR2: MDHEN, SYDVKM. The CDR3 has 15 residues. Described time point: week 3, after first cycle of checkpoint inhibitor. TIE cells were CD3+ CD4- CD8+ CD45RA- CD45RO-high CD27- CCR7- memory T cells. Prior systemic cancer therapy, immunosuppressant use and other active malignancies excluded patients. The assay received all extracted DNA from sorted CD8+ subsets. Clones were sequenced by immunoSEQ multiplex PCR, and TCRdb holds only the in-frame ones, with some missing. The sample yields around 2,000 clones, about 77% seen once. On this clone itself: Its antigen is not identified.

Study-wide points: It remained unknown if the driving T cell clones were melanoma-specific. Immune-effector CD8+ cells best matched cell-free DNA CDR3 sequences and were most clonal.

The TCR comes from a human donor with melanoma. Sample: CD8+ T cells from blood, taken from a patient treated with checkpoint blockade. This chain links TRBV28 with TRBJ2-2; TRBD2 matches at 7 bases. The CDR3 region is CASRVLAENTGELFF. Here the CDR3 DNA reads TGTGCCAGCAGGGTTCTAGCGGAAAACACCGGGGAGCTGTTTTTT.